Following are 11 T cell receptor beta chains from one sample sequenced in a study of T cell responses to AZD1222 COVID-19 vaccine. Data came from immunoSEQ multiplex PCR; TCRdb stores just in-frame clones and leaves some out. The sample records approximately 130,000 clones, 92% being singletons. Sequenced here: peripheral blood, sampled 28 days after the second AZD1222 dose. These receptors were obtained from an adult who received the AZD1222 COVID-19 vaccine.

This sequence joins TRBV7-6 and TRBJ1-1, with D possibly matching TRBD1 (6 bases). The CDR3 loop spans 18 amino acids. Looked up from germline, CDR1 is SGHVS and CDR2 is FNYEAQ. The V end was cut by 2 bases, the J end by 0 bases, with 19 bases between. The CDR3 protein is CASSLLSMGGAMNTEAFF. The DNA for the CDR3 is TGTGCCAGCAGCTTACTTAGCATGGGGGGGGCCATGAACACTGAAGCTTTCTTT.

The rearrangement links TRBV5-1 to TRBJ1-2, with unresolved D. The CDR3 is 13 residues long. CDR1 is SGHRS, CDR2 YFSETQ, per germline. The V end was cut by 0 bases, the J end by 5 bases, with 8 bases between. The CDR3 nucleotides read TGCGCCAGCAGCTTGGGAACGGGGTATGGCTACACCTTC. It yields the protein CASSLGTGYGYTF.

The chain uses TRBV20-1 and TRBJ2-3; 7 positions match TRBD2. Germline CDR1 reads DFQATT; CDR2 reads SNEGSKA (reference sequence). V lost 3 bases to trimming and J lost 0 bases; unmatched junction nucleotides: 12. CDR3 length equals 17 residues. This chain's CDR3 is CSASLSGVILSTDTQYF. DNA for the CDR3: TGCAGTGCTAGTCTAAGCGGGGTTATTCTTAGCACAGATACGCAGTATTTT.

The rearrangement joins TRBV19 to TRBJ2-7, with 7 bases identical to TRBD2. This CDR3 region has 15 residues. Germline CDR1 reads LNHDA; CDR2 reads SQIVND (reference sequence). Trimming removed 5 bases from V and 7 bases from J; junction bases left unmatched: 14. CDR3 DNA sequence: TGTGCCAGTAGTCCTAGCGGAGCGGGATTGAGGGAGCAGTACTTC. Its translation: CASSPSGAGLREQYF.

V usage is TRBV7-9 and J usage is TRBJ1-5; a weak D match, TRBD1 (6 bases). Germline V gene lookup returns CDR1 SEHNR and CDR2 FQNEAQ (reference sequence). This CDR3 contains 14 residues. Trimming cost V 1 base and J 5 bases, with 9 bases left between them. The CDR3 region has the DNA TGTGCCAGCAGCTTAGGGGCAGGGGATCAGCCCCAGCATTTT. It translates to CASSLGAGDQPQHF. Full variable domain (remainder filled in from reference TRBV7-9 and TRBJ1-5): DTGVSQNPRHKITKRGQNVTFRCDPISEHNRLYWYRQTLGQGPEFLTYFQNEAQLEKSRLLSDRFSAERPKGSFSTLEIQRTEQGDSAMYLCASSLGAGDQPQHFGDGTRLSIL.

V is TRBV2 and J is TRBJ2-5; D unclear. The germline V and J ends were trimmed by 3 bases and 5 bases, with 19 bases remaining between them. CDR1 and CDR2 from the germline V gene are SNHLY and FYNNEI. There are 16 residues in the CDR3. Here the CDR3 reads CASSEMASGIGETQYF. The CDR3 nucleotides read TGTGCCAGCAGTGAGATGGCTTCAGGCATTGGGGAGACCCAGTACTTC.

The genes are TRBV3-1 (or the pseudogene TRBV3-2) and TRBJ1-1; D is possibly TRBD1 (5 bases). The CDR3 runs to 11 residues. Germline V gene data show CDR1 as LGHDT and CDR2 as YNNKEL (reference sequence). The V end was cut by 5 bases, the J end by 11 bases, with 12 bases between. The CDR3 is CASSKAGGAFF. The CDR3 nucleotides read TGTGCCAGCAGCAAAGCGGGGGGGGCTTTCTTT.

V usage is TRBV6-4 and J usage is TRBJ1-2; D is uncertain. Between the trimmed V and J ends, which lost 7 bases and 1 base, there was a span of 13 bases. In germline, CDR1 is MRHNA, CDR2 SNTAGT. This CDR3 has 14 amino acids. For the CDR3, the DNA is TGTGCCAGCAAGTCGGACTCCCATAACTATGGCTACACCTTC. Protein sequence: CASKSDSHNYGYTF.

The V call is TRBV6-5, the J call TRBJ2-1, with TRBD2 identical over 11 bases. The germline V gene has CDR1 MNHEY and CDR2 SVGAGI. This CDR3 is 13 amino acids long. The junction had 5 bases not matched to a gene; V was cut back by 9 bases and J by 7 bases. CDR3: CARGTSGGNEQFF. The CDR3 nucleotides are TGTGCCAGGGGGACTAGCGGAGGAAATGAGCAGTTCTTC.

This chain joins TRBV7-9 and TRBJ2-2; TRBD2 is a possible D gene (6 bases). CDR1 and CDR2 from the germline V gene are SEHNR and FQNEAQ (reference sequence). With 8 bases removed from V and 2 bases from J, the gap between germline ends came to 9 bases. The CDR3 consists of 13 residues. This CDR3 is CASAGGNTGELFF. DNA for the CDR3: TGTGCCAGCGCCGGGGGTAACACCGGGGAGCTGTTTTTT.

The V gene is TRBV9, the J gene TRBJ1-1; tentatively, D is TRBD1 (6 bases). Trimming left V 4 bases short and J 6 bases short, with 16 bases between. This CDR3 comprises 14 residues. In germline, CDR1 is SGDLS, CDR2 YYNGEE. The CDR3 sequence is CASSPRGGSAEAFF. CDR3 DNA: TGTGCCAGCAGCCCCAGGGGCGGTAGCGCTGAAGCTTTCTTT.